Listed here are 28 T cell receptor beta chains from one sample, sequenced in a study of cytomegalovirus exposure and HLA in healthy donors. It was with 60 Vbeta and 13 Jbeta primers that the PCR ran. The repertoire was sequenced with immunoSEQ multiplex PCR; TCRdb's copy has only in-frame clones and lacks some. Here the sample table reports about 200,000 clones. Specimen: PBMCs. The receptors come from a man aged 30-40 years in good health and CMV-seronegative.

The J gene is TRBJ1-2, the V gene TRBV27, with 12 nucleotides matching TRBD1. This CDR3 comprises 18 residues. Germline-derived CDR1 and CDR2 are MNHEY and SMNVEV (reference sequence). Unmatched junction bases numbered 9, after V lost 1 base and J lost 3 bases. CDR3 in DNA: TGTGCCAGCAGTTTATATGTGTCGGGACAGGGGGCGGACTATGGCTACACCTTC. It translates to CASSLYVSGQGADYGYTF.

V gene TRBV4-2 combines with J gene TRBJ1-5; 7 positions agree with TRBD1. The CDR3 spans 16 residues. The V segment lost 3 bases and the J segment 5 bases; nucleotides outside the gene matches: 10. Per the germline V gene, CDR1 is LGHNA and CDR2 is YNFKEQ. CDR3 in amino acids: CASSHETDREDQPQHF. In nucleotides, the CDR3 is TGTGCCAGCAGCCACGAAACCGACAGGGAAGATCAGCCCCAGCATTTT.

This chain uses TRBV7-9 with TRBJ1-2, with TRBD1 identical over 8 bases. V lost 1 base, J lost 8 bases, and 6 bases stayed unmatched. Germline V gene lookup returns CDR1 SEHNR and CDR2 FQNEAQ (reference sequence). The CDR3 runs 14 residues. The CDR3 sequence: CASSLVDRDGGYTF. Here the CDR3 DNA reads TGTGCCAGCAGCTTAGTGGACAGGGACGGCGGCTACACCTTC.

V gene TRBV29-1 combines with J gene TRBJ2-3; the match to TRBD2 covers 8 bases. In germline, CDR1 is SQVTM, CDR2 ANQGSEA. CDR3 size: 14 residues. V lost 7 bases to trimming and J lost 1 base; unmatched junction nucleotides: 7. The CDR3 bases are TGCAGCGCCAGCGGGAGTGAGGGCACAGATACGCAGTATTTT. As protein: CSASGSEGTDTQYF.

The chain carries TRBV27 and TRBJ2-1; no clear D. The CDR3 length is 16 residues. CDR1 is MNHEY, CDR2 SMNVEV, per germline (reference sequence). Trimming took 4 bases from V and 0 from J, leaving 13 bases between them. The CDR3 DNA follows: TGTGCCAGCAGTTCCCTTTTAGTTAGCTCCTACAATGAGCAGTTCTTC. Its translation: CASSSLLVSSYNEQFF.

The chain joins TRBV19 to TRBJ1-5; the match to TRBD1 covers 10 bases. Per germline, CDR1 LNHDA and CDR2 SQIVND (reference sequence). The CDR3 consists of 18 residues. With V trimmed by 0 bases and J by 4 bases, 9 bases remained unmatched. CDR3 sequence: CASSIDPGRQGANQPQHF. The CDR3 nucleotides are TGTGCCAGTAGTATAGATCCCGGACGACAGGGGGCGAATCAGCCCCAGCATTTT.

V is TRBV7-8 and J is TRBJ2-3; tentatively, D is TRBD1 (6 bases). The germline CDR1 and CDR2 sequences are SGHVS and FQNEAQ. The CDR3 length is 16 residues. Deletions cut 5 bases from V and 2 bases from J, with 17 bases between. CDR3 DNA sequence: TGTGCCAGCAGCCCAGGACAGAGGTCACACACAGATACGCAGTATTTT. Translation: CASSPGQRSHTDTQYF.

The chain combines TRBV13 with TRBJ1-2; D possibly corresponds to TRBD1 (5 bases). V shed 5 bases and J shed 4 bases, with 14 bases lying between them. The CDR3 is made up of 14 amino acids. CDR1 and CDR2 (germline): PRHDT, FYEKMQ (reference sequence). The CDR3 DNA is TGTGCCAGCAGCCCCCGGCGACAGTCCTATGGCTACACCTTC. Translating gives CASSPRRQSYGYTF.

This chain uses TRBV19 with TRBJ1-1, with D possibly TRBD1 on 5 matching bases. CDR1 and CDR2 (germline): LNHDA, SQIVND (reference sequence). Trimming pared 7 bases from V and 6 bases from J, leaving 12 bases between. There are 12 residues in the CDR3. CDR3 nucleotides: TGTGCCAGTAACCCGGGGGGAGCTGAAGCTTTCTTT. Its protein product is CASNPGGAEAFF.

The chain joins TRBV20-1 to TRBJ2-4, with D perhaps TRBD2 (5 bases). The CDR3 is made up of 11 amino acids. Trimming stripped 8 bases from V and 8 bases from J, with 13 bases between. In germline, CDR1 is DFQATT, CDR2 SNEGSKA (reference sequence). The CDR3 DNA reads as TGCAGTTGCCGGACCGGGGACATTCAGTACTTC. It translates to CSCRTGDIQYF.

The chain combines TRBV7-6 with TRBJ2-3; D call uncertain. CDR1 and CDR2 (germline): SGHVS, FNYEAQ. The CDR3 has 13 amino acids. The V gene lost 0 bases and the J gene lost 4 bases, with 5 bases spanning the gap. The CDR3 reads CASSLAGADTQYF. Here the CDR3 DNA reads TGTGCCAGCAGCTTAGCTGGAGCAGATACGCAGTATTTT. The full variable domain, rest sourced from reference TRBV7-6 and TRBJ2-3, is GAGVSQSPRYKVTKRGQDVALRCDPISGHVSLYWYRQALGQGPEFLTYFNYEAQQDKSGLPNDRFSAERPEGSISTLTIQRTEQRDSAMYRCASSLAGADTQYFGPGTRLTVL.

The rearrangement joins TRBV7-9 to TRBJ1-1; a weak D match, TRBD1 (6 bases). The germline V and J ends were trimmed by 5 bases and 4 bases, with 17 bases remaining between them. The CDR3 has 15 residues. Germline V CDR1 and CDR2: SEHNR, FQNEAQ (reference sequence). CDR3 sequence reads: CASSIRGVGVTEAFF. CDR3 DNA: TGTGCCAGCAGCATCAGGGGAGTAGGAGTCACTGAAGCTTTCTTT.

Concerning this clone itself: Distinct nucleotide sequences in the sample also encode this CDR3. V usage is TRBV7-2 and J usage is TRBJ1-5; TRBD1 might be the D (5 bases). The CDR3 runs to 14 residues. Trimming cost V 4 bases and J 4 bases, with 11 bases left between them. Germline assignment: CDR1 SGHTA and CDR2 FQGNSA. In DNA, the CDR3 is TGTGCCAGCAGCTCGGGGGGAAGTAATCAGCCCCAGCATTTT. Its translation is CASSSGGSNQPQHF. Full variable domain (rest looked up from reference TRBV7-2 and TRBJ1-5): GAGVSQSPSNKVTEKGKDVELRCDPISGHTALYWYRQSLGQGLEFLIYFQGNSAPDKSGLPSDRFSAERTGGSVSTLTIQRTQQEDSAVYLCASSSGGSNQPQHFGDGTRLSIL.

V usage is TRBV19 and J usage is TRBJ2-4; 9 nucleotides match TRBD2. Trimming cost V 1 base and J 3 bases; bases outside gene matches: 7. Germline V gene data show CDR1 as LNHDA and CDR2 as SQIVND (reference sequence). The CDR3 covers 17 residues. CDR3 protein: CASSIVAGVEDKNIQYF. In DNA, the CDR3 is TGTGCCAGTAGTATAGTAGCGGGAGTCGAAGACAAAAACATTCAGTACTTC.

The chain carries TRBV19 and TRBJ1-1; TRBD1 might be the D (5 bases). Trimming took 11 bases from V and 1 from J, leaving 14 bases between them. Germline V CDR1 and CDR2: LNHDA, SQIVND (reference sequence). The CDR3 spans 13 residues. In DNA form, the CDR3 reads TGTGCCGTCAGACAGCAGGCGAACACTGAAGCTTTCTTT. It specifies CAVRQQANTEAFF.

This chain links TRBV9 with TRBJ2-6; possible D gene TRBD2, 5 bases. Looked up from germline, CDR1 is SGDLS and CDR2 is YYNGEE. The CDR3 is 18 residues long. Trimming removed 3 bases at V and 1 base at J, with 17 bases between. The CDR3 loop is CASSGPERRVSGANVLTF. The CDR3 nucleotides read TGTGCCAGCAGCGGCCCCGAGCGGAGAGTATCTGGGGCCAACGTCCTGACTTTC. The full variable domain, its missing parts supplied by reference TRBV9 and TRBJ2-6, is DSGVTQTPKHLITATGQRVTLRCSPRSGDLSVYWYQQSLDQGLQFLIQYYNGEERAKGNILERFSAQQFPDLHSELNLSSLELGDSALYFCASSGPERRVSGANVLTFGAGSRLTVL.

This chain joins TRBV7-2 and TRBJ1-1; tentatively, D is TRBD1 (6 bases). With 1 base removed from V and 7 bases from J, the gap between germline ends came to 19 bases. Germline CDR1 and CDR2: SGHTA and FQGNSA. The CDR3 extends over 16 amino acids. The CDR3 sequence is CASSLGPDRTRNEAFF. CDR3 in DNA: TGTGCCAGCAGCTTAGGCCCCGACAGGACAAGGAATGAAGCTTTCTTT.

The chain joins TRBV5-8 to TRBJ2-5, with 7 bases aligning to TRBD1. Looked up from germline, CDR1 is SGHTS and CDR2 is YDEGEE. The CDR3 loop spans 14 amino acids. V was clipped by 4 bases and J by 3 bases; unmatched bases: 6. The CDR3 bases are TGTGCCAGCAGCATACCGGGACAGAAAGAGACCCAGTACTTC. Translating it yields CASSIPGQKETQYF.

V gene TRBV28 combines with J gene TRBJ1-2; D remains unclear. V lost 5 bases to trimming and J lost 7 bases, with 8 bases between them. Germline CDR1 and CDR2: MDHEN and SYDVKM. This CDR3 contains 11 residues. As DNA, the CDR3 is TGTGCCAGCAGTGTGTCGTCTGGCTACACCTTC. It translates to CASSVSSGYTF.

Note on this clone: Other DNA sequences from this sample encode an identical CDR3 as well. The V and J genes are TRBV6-4 and TRBJ2-3, with TRBD2 matching over 11 bases. Per the germline V gene, CDR1 is MRHNA and CDR2 is SNTAGT. CDR3 length: 15 residues. The V segment lost 0 bases and the J segment 4 bases; nucleotides outside the gene matches: 0. The CDR3 DNA is TGTGCCAGCAGTGACTCTAGCGGGGGGGCAGATACGCAGTATTTT. It yields the protein CASSDSSGGADTQYF.

The chain is built from TRBV30 and TRBJ1-4; D call uncertain. Germline CDR1 is GTSNPN and CDR2 is SVGIG (reference sequence). Trimming cost V 1 base and J 0 bases, with 6 bases left between them. The CDR3 is 14 amino acids. The CDR3 reads CAWSGGTTNEKLFF. The CDR3 DNA follows: TGTGCCTGGAGTGGCGGGACAACTAATGAAAAACTGTTTTTT.

This chain links TRBV5-1 with TRBJ2-7; 8 nucleotides agree with TRBD2. Germline loops: CDR1 SGHRS, CDR2 YFSETQ. V lost 1 base, J lost 6 bases, and 9 bases stayed unmatched. The CDR3 covers 15 residues. CDR3 in amino acids: CASSLQDGRVSEQYF. In DNA form, the CDR3 reads TGCGCCAGCAGCTTGCAGGACGGGAGGGTCTCCGAGCAGTACTTC. The full variable domain, completed using reference TRBV5-1 and TRBJ2-7, is KAGVTQTPRYLIKTRGQQVTLSCSPISGHRSVSWYQQTPGQGLQFLFEYFSETQRNKGNFPGRFSGRQFSNSRSEMNVSTLELGDSALYLCASSLQDGRVSEQYFGPGTRLTVT.

J is TRBJ2-7 and V is TRBV11-2; tentative D call: TRBD1 (6 bases). The CDR3 length is 12 residues. Per germline, CDR1 SGHAT and CDR2 FQNNGV. The V gene lost 5 bases and the J gene lost 7 bases, with 12 bases spanning the gap. The CDR3 spells CASSREGGEQYF. The CDR3 DNA follows: TGTGCCAGCAGCAGAGAAGGGGGTGAGCAGTACTTC. Complete variable domain (other parts from reference TRBV11-2 and TRBJ2-7): EAGVAQSPRYKIIEKRQSVAFWCNPISGHATLYWYQQILGQGPKLLIQFQNNGVVDDSQLPKDRFSAERLKGVDSTLKIQPAKLEDSAVYLCASSREGGEQYFGPGTRLTVT.

This chain links TRBV29-1 with TRBJ2-1, with 12 bases that match TRBD2. Germline-derived CDR1 and CDR2 are SQVTM and ANQGSEA. The CDR3 loop spans 16 amino acids. V lost 4 bases to trimming and J lost 12 bases; unmatched junction nucleotides: 16. CDR3 coding DNA: TGCAGCGTTGGGCCTAAAACTGGGACTAGCGGGTTTCGGCAGTTCTTC. Its translation: CSVGPKTGTSGFRQFF.

The chain joins TRBV30 to TRBJ2-1; 7 bases are a match to TRBD1. Germline assignment: CDR1 GTSNPN and CDR2 SVGIG (reference sequence). The CDR3 is made up of 14 amino acids. J was trimmed by 4 bases and V by 2 bases; bases with no gene match: 5. This CDR3 reads CAWSRGQEYNEQFF. In nucleotides, the CDR3 is TGTGCCTGGAGTCGAGGACAGGAATACAATGAGCAGTTCTTC.

The rearrangement joins TRBV7-9 to TRBJ2-3; a weak D match, TRBD2 (6 bases). Germline-derived CDR1 and CDR2 are SEHNR and FQNEAQ (reference sequence). This CDR3 has 17 residues. With 0 bases removed from V and 0 bases from J, the gap between germline ends came to 13 bases. The CDR3: CASSLAGGSYSTDTQYF. The CDR3 nucleotides are TGTGCCAGCAGCTTAGCGGGGGGTAGCTATAGCACAGATACGCAGTATTTT. Full variable domain (missing parts from reference TRBV7-9 and TRBJ2-3): DTGVSQNPRHKITKRGQNVTFRCDPISEHNRLYWYRQTLGQGPEFLTYFQNEAQLEKSRLLSDRFSAERPKGSFSTLEIQRTEQGDSAMYLCASSLAGGSYSTDTQYFGPGTRLTVL.

This chain joins TRBV10-2 and TRBJ1-5; possible D gene TRBD1, 6 bases. In germline, CDR1 is WSHSY, CDR2 SAAADI. V lost 4 bases, J lost 0 bases, and 10 bases lay in between. The length of the CDR3 is 15 residues. The chain's CDR3 is CASSGSGDSNQPQHF. The CDR3 DNA reads as TGCGCCAGCAGTGGGTCAGGGGATAGCAATCAGCCCCAGCATTTT.

V is TRBV2 and J is TRBJ2-1, with 7 positions matching TRBD2. Germline-derived CDR1 and CDR2 are SNHLY and FYNNEI. The CDR3 consists of 15 residues. V lost 1 base and J lost 4; bases outside the gene matches: 4. The CDR3 nucleotides are TGTGCCAGCAGTGAAGAGGTAGCGGGTTACAATGAGCAGTTCTTC. It specifies CASSEEVAGYNEQFF.